The entry below gives a single T cell receptor beta chain sequence along with its context. The data were taken from a study of cytomegalovirus exposure and HLA in healthy donors. Trimming cost V 7 bases and J 9 bases, with 16 bases left between them. The CDR3 contains 14 residues. Germline V gives CDR1 SNHLY, CDR2 FYNNEI. The PCR had 60 Vbeta and 13 Jbeta primers. Profiled with immunoSEQ multiplex PCR; TCRdb holds only in-frame clones, not every one. Among some 160,000 clones listed, approximately 68% were seen once. V and J are TRBV2 and TRBJ1-6; D ambiguous. This clonotype originated in a man aged 40-49 years in good health and CMV-seronegative. Sequenced material: PBMCs. CDR3 amino acids: CASMLSPGGSPLHF. The CDR3, as DNA: TGTGCCAGCATGTTGAGCCCAGGAGGTTCACCCCTCCACTTT.